This TCR beta chain was observed in a study of shared clonotypes between healthy human individuals. Libraries were prepared by immunoSEQ multiplex PCR; TCRdb keeps only in-frame clonotypes and omits some of them. The table shows roughly 2.1 million clones, with under 95% occurring only once. Naive CD8 cells, CD45RO-negative and positively selected for CCR7, excluded terminally differentiated effector memory CD45RA+ cells. The CDR3 loop spans 17 amino acids. The V and J ends lost 4 bases and 5 bases, in that order; junction bases with no gene match: 9. Germline assignment: CDR1 MNHEY and CDR2 SMNVEV (reference sequence).

Sequencing was carried out using naive CD8+ T cells from PBMCs. The source of this sequence is a man aged 18 to 29 in good health. Some clones in this sample may be carry-over from other donors' samples. The rearrangement joins TRBV27 to TRBJ2-5; 14 bases match TRBD2. The CDR3 nucleotides read TGTGCCAGCAGTTCGGGACTAGCGGGAGCGTTGGAGGAGACCCAGTACTTC. It is translated as CASSSGLAGALEETQYF.